This entry lists 3 T cell receptor beta chains sequenced from one sample in a study of CD4+ T cells in melanoma. Sequencing was performed with immunoSEQ multiplex PCR; in TCRdb, only in-frame clones are kept and a portion is missing. The profile shows some 19,000 clones, around 80% of them singletons. The receptors shown here come from a human donor with melanoma.

This sequence joins TRBV6-1 and TRBJ2-3, with TRBD2 identical over 8 bases. Germline V gives CDR1 MNHNS, CDR2 SASEGT. This CDR3 region has 14 residues. Trimming at V came to 6 bases and at J to 5 bases, leaving 7 bases not matched to a gene. CDR3 in amino acids: CASSLRGAVDTQYF. CDR3 sequence (DNA): TGTGCCAGCAGCCTGCGGGGGGCGGTAGATACGCAGTATTTT.

The rearrangement uses TRBV23-1 and TRBJ1-4; weak D call: TRBD1 (6 bases). TRBV23-1 is identified as an open reading frame with a role that is uncertain. CDR3 length equals 17 residues. The V and J ends lost 8 bases and 4 bases respectively, with 23 bases between them. The CDR3 DNA sequence: TGCGCCAGCCTCCACCGACAGGAGGGGCTTCGTAATGAAAAACTGTTTTTT. Its translation: CASLHRQEGLRNEKLFF.

The chain joins TRBV30 to TRBJ2-6; no clear D. V lost 5 bases to trimming and J lost 0 bases, with 8 bases between them. The CDR3 totals 14 residues. CDR1 and CDR2 from the germline V gene are GTSNPN and SVGIG (reference sequence). The CDR3 sequence is CAWGPHSGANVLTF. Here the CDR3 DNA reads TGTGCCTGGGGACCGCACTCTGGGGCCAACGTCCTGACTTTC.